These 21 T cell receptor beta chains were all obtained from the same sample, sequenced in a study of cytomegalovirus exposure and HLA in healthy donors (dated 2017 in TCRdb). Receptor libraries were prepared by the immunoSEQ multiplex PCR assay. For the multiplex PCR, a mixture combining 60 forward primers for TCR Vbeta segments and 13 reverse primers for TCR Jbeta segments was used. TCRdb mirrors the immuneACCESS table, restricted to in-frame sequences. Some clones are absent from its copies; in checked studies, under half trace to an unresolved V gene, and the reason for the others is unknown. The sample table contains under 150,000 clones; only one count was recorded for about 61% of them. Clones ranked in the top ten supply 7.5% to 9% of the sample. Input material: PBMCs. Every receptor here comes from a man in his late teens or twenties in good health and CMV-seropositive.

The genes are TRBV29-1 and TRBJ1-2; 8 bases map to TRBD1. The germline gives CDR1 SQVTM, CDR2 ANQGSEA. This CDR3 spans 16 amino acids. The trim removed 0 bases at V and 0 bases at J, leaving 6 bases unmatched. In DNA, the CDR3 is TGCAGCGTTGAAGATCCCGAGACAGGGGCTAACTATGGCTACACCTTC. It specifies CSVEDPETGANYGYTF.

The rearrangement joins TRBV6-6 to TRBJ2-7; tentative D call: TRBD1 (5 bases). The germline gives CDR1 MNHNY, CDR2 SVGAGI (reference sequence). Trimming removed 4 bases at V and 2 bases at J, with 6 bases between. The CDR3 loop spans 12 amino acids. The CDR3 region has the DNA TGTGCCAGCAGTTTCAGGGCCTACGAGCAGTACTTC. It encodes CASSFRAYEQYF.

This clone was picked up a small number of times. The chain recombines TRBV10-2 with TRBJ1-1, with TRBD1 matching over 8 bases. The germline gives CDR1 WSHSY, CDR2 SAAADI. CDR3 length: 13 residues. J was trimmed by 4 bases and V by 7 bases; bases with no gene match: 5. The DNA for the CDR3 is TGCGCCAGCATACAGGGGGGAGGCACTGAAGCTTTCTTT. Protein product: CASIQGGGTEAFF.

The V call is TRBV10-1, the J call TRBJ1-5; the match to TRBD1 covers 7 bases. The CDR3 runs to 17 residues. Germline assignment: CDR1 WNHNN and CDR2 SYGVQD (reference sequence). V shed 3 bases and J 1 base; nucleotides not matched to a gene: 9. CDR3 DNA: TGCGCCAGCAGTGATTATAGGGGGCGCCTAAGCAATCAGCCCCAGCATTTT. Protein sequence: CASSDYRGRLSNQPQHF.

The chain links TRBV11-2 to TRBJ1-3; D call uncertain. Germline assignment: CDR1 SGHAT and CDR2 FQNNGV. The CDR3 is 16 amino acids. V dropped 0 bases and J dropped 8 bases, with 17 bases sitting between them. For the CDR3, the DNA is TGTGCCAGCAGCTTAGATCGCCCGGGGAACGGGGACACCATATATTTT. Encoded protein: CASSLDRPGNGDTIYF. Full variable domain (remainder filled in from reference TRBV11-2 and TRBJ1-3): EAGVAQSPRYKIIEKRQSVAFWCNPISGHATLYWYQQILGQGPKLLIQFQNNGVVDDSQLPKDRFSAERLKGVDSTLKIQPAKLEDSAVYLCASSLDRPGNGDTIYFGEGSWLTVV.

The J gene is TRBJ2-5, the V gene TRBV2, with a weak D call TRBD2 (5 bases). The V gene's germline CDR1 is SNHLY and CDR2 FYNNEI. This CDR3 is 13 amino acids long. Trimming stripped 5 bases from V and 7 bases from J, with 14 bases between. CDR3 in DNA: TGTGCCAGCAGTTACTCCGGCGCGGGGACCCAGTACTTC. It codes for CASSYSGAGTQYF.

This sequence joins TRBV11-3 and TRBJ2-3, with 8 bases that match TRBD1. Germline values: CDR1 SGHNT, CDR2 YENEEA. The V segment lost 1 base and the J segment 3 bases; nucleotides outside the gene matches: 3. The CDR3 is 15 amino acids. The CDR3 protein is CASSLGDRTTDTQYF. The CDR3, as DNA: TGTGCCAGCAGCTTAGGGGACAGGACTACAGATACGCAGTATTTT. Combining the CDR3 with reference TRBV11-3 and TRBJ2-3 gives the whole variable domain EAGVVQSPRYKIIEKKQPVAFWCNPISGHNTLYWYLQNLGQGPELLIRYENEEAVDDSQLPKDRFSAERLKGVDSTLKIQPAELGDSAVYLCASSLGDRTTDTQYFGPGTRLTVL.

The rearrangement joins TRBV27 to TRBJ2-7, with a possible D match to TRBD1 (6 bases). V lost 0 bases, J lost 2 bases, and 8 bases lay in between. The CDR3 sequence is 14 residues long. The germline V gene has CDR1 MNHEY and CDR2 SMNVEV (reference sequence). The CDR3 sequence is CASSLSGQPYEQYF. CDR3 DNA sequence: TGTGCCAGCAGTTTATCCGGACAGCCCTACGAGCAGTACTTC.

A note on this clone: No conserved phenylalanine or tryptophan is present at the end of the CDR3, so a read error is the likely explanation. The rearrangement joins TRBV6-5 to TRBJ1-6, with D unresolved. Germline-derived CDR1 and CDR2 are MNHEY and SVGAGI. The CDR3 consists of 14 residues. Trimming cost V 6 bases and J 4 bases, with 10 bases left between them. CDR3 protein: CASRVDRYNSPLHL. CDR3 in DNA: TGTGCCAGCAGGGTCGATAGATATAATTCACCCCTCCACCTT.

The chain couples TRBV25-1 to TRBJ2-3; 7 bases align to TRBD1. Germline V gene lookup returns CDR1 MGHDK and CDR2 SYGVNS. The CDR3 is 17 residues long. V trimming: 4 bases; J trimming: 2 bases; junction bases outside the gene matches: 12. CDR3 region: CASSGPPDRKNTDTQYF. The CDR3 DNA reads TGTGCCAGCAGTGGCCCCCCGGACAGGAAGAACACAGATACGCAGTATTTT.

The CDR3 sequence is CASSPLAGARPDTQYF. The CDR3 bases are TGTGCCAGCAGTCCTTTAGCGGGGGCTCGACCAGATACGCAGTATTTT. The gene calls are TRBV7-9 and TRBJ2-3; 9 positions match TRBD2. This CDR3 is 16 amino acids long. From germline, CDR1 is SEHNR and CDR2 FQNEAQ (reference sequence). The J segment lost 4 bases and the V segment lost 6 bases, leaving 11 bases of the junction unmatched. Filled out from reference TRBV7-9 and TRBJ2-3, the complete variable domain reads DTGVSQNPRHKITKRGQNVTFRCDPISEHNRLYWYRQTLGQGPEFLTYFQNEAQLEKSRLLSDRFSAERPKGSFSTLEIQRTEQGDSAMYLCASSPLAGARPDTQYFGPGTRLTVL.

This chain connects TRBV2 to TRBJ1-1; D remains unclear. In germline, CDR1 is SNHLY, CDR2 FYNNEI. The germline V and J ends were trimmed by 8 bases and 3 bases, with 16 bases remaining between them. This CDR3 comprises 14 residues. The DNA for the CDR3 is TGTGCCAGCTTTGGACTGAAGAGGTACACTGAAGCTTTCTTT. Amino acids: CASFGLKRYTEAFF. Combining the CDR3 with reference TRBV2 and TRBJ1-1 gives the whole variable domain EPEVTQTPSHQVTQMGQEVILRCVPISNHLYFYWYRQILGQKVEFLVSFYNNEISEKSEIFDDQFSVERPDGSNFTLKIRSTKLEDSAMYFCASFGLKRYTEAFFGQGTRLTVV.

This chain connects TRBV28 to TRBJ1-5, with TRBD1 as a possible D gene (5 bases). Per germline, CDR1 MDHEN and CDR2 SYDVKM. Trimming shortened V by 3 bases and J by 5 bases, and 11 bases separated the two germline ends. The CDR3 contains 14 residues. The CDR3 nucleotides are TGTGCCAGCAGTTTCCCCAGGGTAGATCAGCCCCAGCATTTT. Translation gives CASSFPRVDQPQHF.

The chain combines TRBV4-1 with TRBJ2-5; 7 nucleotides line up with TRBD1. The CDR3 extends over 15 amino acids. Germline V gene sequence: CDR1 MGHRA, CDR2 YSYEKL. The trim removed 3 bases at V and 2 bases at J, leaving 6 bases unmatched. The CDR3 region has the DNA TGCGCCAGCAGCCAGCGCCAGGGGGATCAAGAGACCCAGTACTTC. Translating it yields CASSQRQGDQETQYF.

This sequence joins TRBV27 and TRBJ1-2, with 12 bases identical to TRBD1. V lost 5 bases, J lost 11 bases, and 12 bases stayed unmatched. The CDR3 consists of 15 residues. Per germline, CDR1 MNHEY and CDR2 SMNVEV (reference sequence). The chain's CDR3 is CASSPGQGARISYTF. The CDR3 DNA reads TGTGCCAGCAGTCCGGGACAGGGGGCGCGAATTTCTTACACCTTC.

V gene TRBV29-1 combines with J gene TRBJ1-2, with 10 bases aligning to TRBD1. The germline V gene encodes CDR1 SQVTM and CDR2 ANQGSEA. The CDR3 extends over 22 amino acids. The trim removed 4 bases at V and 7 bases at J, leaving 33 bases unmatched. CDR3 DNA: TGCAGCGTTGTTACGACAGGGGGCGAGAGGAAGAGGGGCAAACAGGGCTCCATTGGCTACACCTTC. Its translation: CSVVTTGGERKRGKQGSIGYTF.

V gene TRBV7-9 combines with J gene TRBJ1-1; D ambiguous. In germline, CDR1 is SEHNR, CDR2 FQNEAQ (reference sequence). This CDR3 region has 13 residues. With 6 bases removed from V and 5 bases from J, the gap between germline ends came to 13 bases. The CDR3 sequence: CASSVGEGTEAFF. In DNA, the CDR3 is TGTGCCAGCAGTGTTGGGGAGGGTACTGAAGCTTTCTTT.

This clone has only a few counts. The V call is TRBV5-1, the J call TRBJ1-4, with 8 nucleotides matching TRBD1. The CDR3 is made up of 15 amino acids. The V segment lost 0 bases and the J segment 7 bases; nucleotides outside the gene matches: 5. The germline gives CDR1 SGHRS, CDR2 YFSETQ. This chain's CDR3 is CASSLVQGVGEKLFF. CDR3 bases: TGCGCCAGCAGCTTGGTACAGGGGGTTGGTGAAAAACTGTTTTTT. The full variable domain, rest sourced from reference TRBV5-1 and TRBJ1-4, is KAGVTQTPRYLIKTRGQQVTLSCSPISGHRSVSWYQQTPGQGLQFLFEYFSETQRNKGNFPGRFSGRQFSNSRSEMNVSTLELGDSALYLCASSLVQGVGEKLFFGSGTQLSVL.

A few counts support this clone. The chain joins TRBV6-1 to TRBJ1-1; tentatively, D is TRBD1 (6 bases). CDR1 is MNHNS, CDR2 SASEGT, per germline. The CDR3 extends over 13 amino acids. Between the trimmed V and J ends, which lost 2 bases and 3 bases, there was a span of 7 bases. CDR3 amino acids: CASSEYRDTEAFF. CDR3 in DNA: TGTGCCAGCAGTGAATACAGGGACACTGAAGCTTTCTTT.

This clone was found once. V gene TRBV9 combines with J gene TRBJ2-4; 9 bases align to TRBD1. The CDR3 is 20 amino acids. The V and J ends lost 4 bases and 1 base, in that order; junction bases with no gene match: 18. Germline CDR1 SGDLS, CDR2 YYNGEE. CDR3 loop: CASSPLFPGQGKGAKNIQYF. The CDR3 nucleotides are TGTGCCAGCAGCCCGTTATTCCCGGGACAGGGAAAGGGGGCCAAAAACATTCAGTACTTC.

The V call is TRBV11-3, the J call TRBJ1-1; no definite D call. Germline loops: CDR1 SGHNT, CDR2 YENEEA. This CDR3 is 13 amino acids long. The germline V and J ends were trimmed by 2 bases and 7 bases, with 11 bases remaining between them. The CDR3 protein is CASSLWNSYEAFF. Written as DNA, the CDR3 is TGTGCCAGCAGCTTATGGAACAGTTATGAAGCTTTCTTT.